The 5 T cell receptor beta chains listed next were all sequenced from one sample in a study of liver allograft versus peripheral blood T cells. Overall study: Recipients' peripheral blood served as the comparator for T cell receptor repertoires in transplanted livers.

TCRdb reprocessed the reads with MiXCR, giving one entry per CDR3 protein. Among roughly 8,500 distinct CDR3 sequences listed, 25% to 30% were seen once. All receptors derive from a human patient who had a liver transplant. Some T cells may be supplied by the graft donor.

This clonotype has a handful of counts. The genes are TRBV6-2 or TRBV6-3 and TRBJ1-2; maybe TRBD1 (5 bases). V was pared by 6 bases and J by 7 bases, with 9 bases between. CDR3 length equals 11 residues. Germline lookup yields CDR1 MNHEY and CDR2 SVGEGT. The CDR3 protein is CASRGALGYTF. DNA of the CDR3: TGTGCCAGCAGAGGGGCCCTTGGCTACACCTTC.

This clonotype rates as medium-sized. The chain is built from TRBV5-6 and TRBJ1-1; D remains ambiguous. Trimming shortened V by 0 bases and J by 3 bases, and 12 bases separated the two germline ends. Looked up from germline, CDR1 is SGHDT and CDR2 is YYEEEE. The CDR3 covers 15 residues. The CDR3 region is CASSLGHIRDTEAFF. CDR3 coding DNA: TGTGCCAGCAGCTTGGGCCACATTAGGGACACTGAAGCTTTCTTT.

The V and J genes are TRBV6-1 and TRBJ1-2; maybe TRBD1 (5 bases). From germline, CDR1 is MNHNS and CDR2 SASEGT. The CDR3 spans 12 residues. V gave up 6 bases and J gave up 1 base, with 6 bases separating them. The CDR3: CASRQVNYGYTF. The CDR3 DNA sequence: TGTGCCAGCAGACAGGTTAACTATGGCTACACCTTC.

The genes are TRBV3-1 and TRBJ1-5; D might be TRBD1 (5 bases). Germline CDR1 and CDR2: LGHDT and YNNKEL (reference sequence). Trimming cost V 0 bases and J 7 bases, with 7 bases left between them. The CDR3 is 13 residues long. The CDR3 coding sequence is TGTGCCAGCAGCCAAGATTGGGGCCAGCCCCAGCATTTT. Translation: CASSQDWGQPQHF.

This clonotype was observed at least ten times. This chain uses TRBV28 with TRBJ1-3; no clear D. V shed 7 bases and J shed 3 bases, with 10 bases lying between them. Germline lookup yields CDR1 MDHEN and CDR2 SYDVKM. This CDR3 has 13 amino acids. The CDR3 sequence is CASKGPGGNTIYF. As DNA, the CDR3 is TGTGCCAGCAAGGGTCCTGGTGGAAACACCATATATTTT. The full variable domain, with the rest looked up from reference TRBV28 and TRBJ1-3, is DVKVTQSSRYLVKRTGEKVFLECVQDMDHENMFWYRQDPGLGLRLIYFSYDVKMKEKGDIPEGYSVSREKKERFSLILESASTNQTSMYLCASKGPGGNTIYFGEGSWLTVV.